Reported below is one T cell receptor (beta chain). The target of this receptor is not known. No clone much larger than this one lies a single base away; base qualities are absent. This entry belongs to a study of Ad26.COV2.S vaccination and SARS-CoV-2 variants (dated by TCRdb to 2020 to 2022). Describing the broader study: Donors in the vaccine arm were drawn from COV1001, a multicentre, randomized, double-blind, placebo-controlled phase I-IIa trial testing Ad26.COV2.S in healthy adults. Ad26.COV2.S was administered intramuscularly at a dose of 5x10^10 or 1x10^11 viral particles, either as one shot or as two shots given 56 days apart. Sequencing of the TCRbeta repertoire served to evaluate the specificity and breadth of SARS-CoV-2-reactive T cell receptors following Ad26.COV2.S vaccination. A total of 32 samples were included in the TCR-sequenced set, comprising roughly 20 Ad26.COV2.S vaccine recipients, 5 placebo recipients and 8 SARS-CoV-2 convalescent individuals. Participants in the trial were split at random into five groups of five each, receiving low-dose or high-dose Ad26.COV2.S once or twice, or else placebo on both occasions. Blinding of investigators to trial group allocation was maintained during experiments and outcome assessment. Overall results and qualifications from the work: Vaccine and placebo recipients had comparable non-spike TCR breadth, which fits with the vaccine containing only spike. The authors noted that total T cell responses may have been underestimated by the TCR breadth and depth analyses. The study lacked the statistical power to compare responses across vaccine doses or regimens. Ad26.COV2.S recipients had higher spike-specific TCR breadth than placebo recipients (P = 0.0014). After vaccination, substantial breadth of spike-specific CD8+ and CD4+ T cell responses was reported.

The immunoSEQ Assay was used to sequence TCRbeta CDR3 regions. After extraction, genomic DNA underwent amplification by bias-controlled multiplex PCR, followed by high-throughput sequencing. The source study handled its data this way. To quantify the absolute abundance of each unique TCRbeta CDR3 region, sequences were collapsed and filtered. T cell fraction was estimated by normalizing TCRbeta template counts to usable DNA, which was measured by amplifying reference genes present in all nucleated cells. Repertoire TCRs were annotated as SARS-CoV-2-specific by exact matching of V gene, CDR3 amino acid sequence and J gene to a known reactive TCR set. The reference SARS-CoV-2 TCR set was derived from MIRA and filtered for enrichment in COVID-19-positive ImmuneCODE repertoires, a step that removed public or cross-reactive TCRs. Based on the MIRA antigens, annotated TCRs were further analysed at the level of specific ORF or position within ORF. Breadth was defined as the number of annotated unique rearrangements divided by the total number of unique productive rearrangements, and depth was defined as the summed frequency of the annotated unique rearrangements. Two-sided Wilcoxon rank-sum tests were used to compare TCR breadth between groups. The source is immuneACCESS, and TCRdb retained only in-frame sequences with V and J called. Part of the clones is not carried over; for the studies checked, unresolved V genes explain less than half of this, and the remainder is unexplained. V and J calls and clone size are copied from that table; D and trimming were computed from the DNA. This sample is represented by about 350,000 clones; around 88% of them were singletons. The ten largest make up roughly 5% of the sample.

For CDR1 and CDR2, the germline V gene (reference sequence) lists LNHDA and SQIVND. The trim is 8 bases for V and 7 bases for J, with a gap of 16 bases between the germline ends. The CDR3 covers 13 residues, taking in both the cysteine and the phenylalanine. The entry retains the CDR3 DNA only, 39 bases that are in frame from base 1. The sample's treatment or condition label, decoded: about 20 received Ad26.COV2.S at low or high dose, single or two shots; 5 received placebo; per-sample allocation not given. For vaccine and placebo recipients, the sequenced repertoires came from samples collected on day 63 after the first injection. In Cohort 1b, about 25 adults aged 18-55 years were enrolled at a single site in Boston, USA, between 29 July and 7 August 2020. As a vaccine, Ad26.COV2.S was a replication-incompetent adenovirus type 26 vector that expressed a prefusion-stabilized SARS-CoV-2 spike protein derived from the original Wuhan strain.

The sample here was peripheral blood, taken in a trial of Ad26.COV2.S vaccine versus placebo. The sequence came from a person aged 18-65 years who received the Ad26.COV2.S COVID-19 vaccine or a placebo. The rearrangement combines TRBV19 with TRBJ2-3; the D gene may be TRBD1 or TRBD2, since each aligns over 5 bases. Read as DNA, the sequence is TGTGCCAGTGGGGCCGGGGACCGAAATACGCAGTATTTT. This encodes CASGAGDRNTQYF. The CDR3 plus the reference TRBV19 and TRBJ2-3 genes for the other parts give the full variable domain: DGGITQSPKYLFRKEGQNVTLSCEQNLNHDAMYWYRQDPGQGLRLIYYSQIVNDFQKGDIAEGYSVSREKKESFPLTVTSAQKNPTAFYLCASGAGDRNTQYFGPGTRLTVL.